The clone carrying this T cell receptor (beta chain) has at least ten counts. These data originate in a study of Graves' ophthalmopathy and Graves' hyperthyroidism. Amplification targeted the TCR beta CDR3 regions, with RNA transcripts as the source material. The first-round RT-PCR employed HTBI primers together with the Qiagen OneStep RT-PCR kit. A multiplex PCR was then performed as the second round. TCRdb itself ran the multiplex PCR reads through MiXCR, one entry per CDR3 protein. The data hold approximately 1.2 million distinct CDR3 sequences, with about 40% observed a single time. Trimming stripped 5 bases from V and 7 bases from J, with 6 bases between. Germline V lookup: CDR1 SGDLS, CDR2 YYNGEE. This CDR3 comprises 11 residues.

The chain carries TRBV9 and TRBJ2-2; D unresolved. The sequenced sample was peripheral blood or thyroid tissue (not recorded which). The TCR was taken from an adult man with Graves' hyperthyroidism. The CDR3 nucleotides read TGTGCCAGCAGGAGAGACGGGGAGCTGTTTTTT. Residues: CASRRDGELFF.